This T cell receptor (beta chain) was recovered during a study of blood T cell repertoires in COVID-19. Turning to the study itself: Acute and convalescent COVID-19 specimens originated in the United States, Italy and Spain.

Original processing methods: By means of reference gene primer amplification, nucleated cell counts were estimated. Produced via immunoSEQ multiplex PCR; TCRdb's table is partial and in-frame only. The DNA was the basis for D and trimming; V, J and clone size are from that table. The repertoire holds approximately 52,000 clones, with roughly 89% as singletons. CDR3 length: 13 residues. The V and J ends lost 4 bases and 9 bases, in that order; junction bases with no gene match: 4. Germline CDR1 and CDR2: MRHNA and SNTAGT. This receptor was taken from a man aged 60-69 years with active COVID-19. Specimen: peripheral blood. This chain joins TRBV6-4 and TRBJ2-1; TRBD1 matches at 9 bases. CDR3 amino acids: CASSGEQGAEQFF. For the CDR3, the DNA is TGTGCCAGCAGTGGCGAACAGGGGGCTGAGCAGTTCTTC.